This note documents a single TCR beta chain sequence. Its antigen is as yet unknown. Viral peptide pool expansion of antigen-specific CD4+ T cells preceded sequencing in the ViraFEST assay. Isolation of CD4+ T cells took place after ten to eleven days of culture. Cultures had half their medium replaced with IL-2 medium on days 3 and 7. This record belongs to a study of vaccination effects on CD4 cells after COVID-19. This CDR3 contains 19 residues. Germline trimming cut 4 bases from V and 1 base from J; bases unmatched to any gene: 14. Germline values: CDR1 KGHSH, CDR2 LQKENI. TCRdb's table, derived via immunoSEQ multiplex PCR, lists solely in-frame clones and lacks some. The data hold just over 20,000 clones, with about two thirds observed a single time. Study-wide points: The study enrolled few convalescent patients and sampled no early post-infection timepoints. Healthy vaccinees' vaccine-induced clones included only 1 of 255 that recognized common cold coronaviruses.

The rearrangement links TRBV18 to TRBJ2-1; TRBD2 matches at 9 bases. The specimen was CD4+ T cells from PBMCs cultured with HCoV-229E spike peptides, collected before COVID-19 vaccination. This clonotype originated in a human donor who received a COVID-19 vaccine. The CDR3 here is CASSLGTSRIGGSYNEQFF. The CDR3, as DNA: TGTGCCAGCTCACTGGGGACTAGCCGAATTGGTGGGTCCTACAATGAGCAGTTCTTC.